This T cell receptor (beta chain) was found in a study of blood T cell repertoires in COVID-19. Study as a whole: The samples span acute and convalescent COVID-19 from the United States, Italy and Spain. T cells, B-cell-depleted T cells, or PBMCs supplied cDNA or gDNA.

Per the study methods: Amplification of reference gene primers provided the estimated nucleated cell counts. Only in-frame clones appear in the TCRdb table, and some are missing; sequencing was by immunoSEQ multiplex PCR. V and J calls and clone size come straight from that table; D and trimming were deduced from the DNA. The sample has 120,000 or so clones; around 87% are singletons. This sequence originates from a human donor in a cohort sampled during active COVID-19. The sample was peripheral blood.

CDR3 residues: CASSPLRRVSNTIYF. Here the CDR3 DNA reads TGTGCCAGCAGTCCCCTGCGGAGGGTCAGCAACACCATATATTTT. This chain links TRBV27 with TRBJ1-3; D gene uncertain. The CDR3 totals 15 residues. CDR1 MNHEY and CDR2 SMNVEV come from the germline V gene (reference sequence). V lost 5 bases, J lost 7 bases, and 18 bases lay in between.